This TCR beta chain was profiled in a study of T cell responses to AZD1222 COVID-19 vaccine. Findings and caveats of the study: Spike as a whole was targeted by vaccine-associated CD4 TCRs, dominant at 160-218 and 743-854. An increase in Spike-specific TCR breadth and depth was observed after two AZD1222 doses.

V was shortened by 0 bases and J by 0 bases, with 8 bases between the two germline ends. Germline values: CDR1 SGHAT, CDR2 FQNNGV. This CDR3 has 15 amino acids. Remarks on this clone: Its antigen remains unknown.

The data were produced by immunoSEQ multiplex PCR, yet TCRdb's version contains in-frame clones alone and is incomplete. This sample carries 65,000 to 80,000 clones, over 85% of them seen once, and the ten largest clones take under 5%. The chain carries TRBV11-2 and TRBJ1-1; the D is unclear. The sample in question was peripheral blood, obtained on day 0 of AZD1222 vaccination. The receptor comes from an adult in good health. The CDR3 loop is CASSLELYMNTEAFF. DNA of the CDR3: TGTGCCAGCAGCTTAGAGCTGTACATGAACACTGAAGCTTTCTTT.